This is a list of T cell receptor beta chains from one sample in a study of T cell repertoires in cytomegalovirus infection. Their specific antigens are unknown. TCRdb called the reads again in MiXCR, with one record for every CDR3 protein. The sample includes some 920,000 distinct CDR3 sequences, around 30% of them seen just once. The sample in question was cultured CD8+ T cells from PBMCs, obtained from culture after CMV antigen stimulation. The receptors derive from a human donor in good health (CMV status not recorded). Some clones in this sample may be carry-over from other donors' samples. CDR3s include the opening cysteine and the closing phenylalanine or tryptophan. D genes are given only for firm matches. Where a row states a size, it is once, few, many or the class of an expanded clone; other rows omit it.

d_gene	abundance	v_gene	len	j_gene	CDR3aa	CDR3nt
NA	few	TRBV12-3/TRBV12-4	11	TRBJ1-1	CASIFGTEAFF	TGTGCCAGCATATTTGGCACTGAAGCTTTCTTT
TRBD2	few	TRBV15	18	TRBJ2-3	CATSNPSGAGEGTDTQYF	TGTGCCACCAGCAACCCTTCTGGGGCGGGGGAGGGGACAGATACGCAGTATTTT
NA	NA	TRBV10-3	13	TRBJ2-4	CAILNEAKNIQYF	TGTGCCATACTTAATGAAGCCAAAAACATTCAGTACTTC
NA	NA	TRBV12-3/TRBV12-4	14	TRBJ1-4	CASTPRGKGEKLFF	TGTGCCAGCACCCCGAGGGGGAAAGGTGAAAAACTGTTTTTT
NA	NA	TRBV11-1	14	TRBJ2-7	CASSLGPLTYEQYF	TGTGCCAGCAGCTTAGGTCCCCTCACCTACGAGCAGTACTTC
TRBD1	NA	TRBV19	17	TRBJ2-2	CASSSSGTGGLTGELFF	TGTGCCAGTAGTAGTTCCGGGACAGGGGGCCTCACCGGGGAGCTGTTTTTT
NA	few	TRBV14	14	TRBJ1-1	CASSQESRYTEAFF	TGTGCCAGCAGCCAAGAGAGCAGATACACTGAAGCTTTCTTT
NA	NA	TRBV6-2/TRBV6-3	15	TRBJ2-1	CASTSGQARGNEQFF	TGTGCCAGCACCTCCGGGCAGGCTAGAGGCAATGAGCAGTTCTTC
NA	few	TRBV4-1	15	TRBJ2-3	CASSQAPFQVDTQYF	TGCGCCAGCAGCCAAGCCCCCTTCCAGGTAGATACGCAGTATTTT
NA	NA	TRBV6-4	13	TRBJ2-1	CASSEGDRGEQFF	TGTGCCAGCAGTGAGGGGGACCGTGGGGAGCAGTTCTTC
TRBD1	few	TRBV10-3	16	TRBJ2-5	CAISDSERDSQETQYF	TGTGCCATCAGTGACAGTGAAAGGGACAGTCAAGAGACCCAGTACTTC
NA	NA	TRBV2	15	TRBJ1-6	CASNQGRAYNSPLHF	TGTGCCAGCAACCAGGGAAGGGCCTATAATTCACCCCTCCACTTT
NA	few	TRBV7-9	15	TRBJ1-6	CASSLDNTDNSPLHF	TGTGCCAGCAGCTTAGATAACACGGATAATTCACCCCTCCACTTT
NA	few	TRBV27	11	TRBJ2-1	CATEVAGREFF	TGTGCCACCGAGGTGGCCGGCAGGGAGTTCTTC
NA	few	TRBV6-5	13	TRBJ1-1	CASSPARITEAFF	TGTGCCAGCAGCCCGGCACGGATAACTGAAGCTTTCTTT
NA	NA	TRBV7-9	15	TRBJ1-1	CASSLTGVGDTEAFF	TGTGCCAGCAGCCTTACAGGTGTGGGAGACACTGAAGCTTTCTTT
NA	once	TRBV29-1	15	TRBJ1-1	CSVERGSPLNTEAFF	TGCAGCGTTGAGAGGGGGAGCCCCTTGAACACTGAAGCTTTCTTT
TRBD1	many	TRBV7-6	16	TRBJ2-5	CASSLPKDRYQETQYF	TGTGCCAGCAGCTTACCTAAGGACAGGTACCAAGAGACCCAGTACTTC
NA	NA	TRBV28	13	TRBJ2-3	CASSLNSGYTQYF	TGTGCCAGCAGTTTGAACAGCGGTTATACGCAGTATTTT
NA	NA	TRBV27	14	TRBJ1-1	CASNHGGWGTEAFF	TGTGCCAGCAACCATGGGGGATGGGGTACTGAAGCTTTCTTT
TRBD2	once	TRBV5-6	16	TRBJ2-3	CANSSPPGLATDTQYF	TGTGCCAACAGCTCGCCCCCGGGACTAGCGACAGATACGCAGTATTTT
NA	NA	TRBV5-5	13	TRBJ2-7	CASSLRTEYEQYF	TGTGCCAGCAGCTTGAGGACAGAATACGAGCAGTACTTC
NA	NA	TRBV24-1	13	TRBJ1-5	CATSDLGFSSVYF	TGTGCCACCAGTGATTTGGGTTTCTCCTCGGTTTATTTT
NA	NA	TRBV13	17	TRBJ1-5	CASSQGGGRENNQPQHF	TGTGCCAGCAGCCAGGGCGGTGGCAGAGAGAACAATCAGCCCCAGCATTTT
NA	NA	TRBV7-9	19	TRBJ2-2	CASSLTNPSRGKHTGELFF	TGTGCCAGCAGCCTGACGAATCCCTCCCGGGGGAAACACACCGGGGAGCTGTTTTTT
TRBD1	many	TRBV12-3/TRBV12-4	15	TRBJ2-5	CASKRQGGPQETQYF	TGTGCCAGCAAAAGACAGGGTGGCCCTCAAGAGACCCAGTACTTC